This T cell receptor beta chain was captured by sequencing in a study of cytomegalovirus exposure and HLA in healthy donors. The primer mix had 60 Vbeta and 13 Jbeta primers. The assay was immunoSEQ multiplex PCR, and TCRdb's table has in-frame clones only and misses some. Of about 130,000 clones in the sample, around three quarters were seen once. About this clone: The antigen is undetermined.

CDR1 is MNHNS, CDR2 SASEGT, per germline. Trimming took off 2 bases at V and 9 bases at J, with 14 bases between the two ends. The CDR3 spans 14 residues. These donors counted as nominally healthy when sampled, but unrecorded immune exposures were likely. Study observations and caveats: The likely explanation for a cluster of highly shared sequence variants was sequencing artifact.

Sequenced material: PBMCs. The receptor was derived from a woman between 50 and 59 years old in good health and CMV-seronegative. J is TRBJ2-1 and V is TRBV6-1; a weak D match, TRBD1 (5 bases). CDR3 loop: CASSEQGERSEQFF. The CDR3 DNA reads TGTGCCAGCAGTGAACAGGGCGAGCGCAGTGAGCAGTTCTTC.